The TCR beta chain under discussion was sequenced for a study of T cells in Graves' hyperthyroidism and ophthalmopathy. The CDR3 has 12 amino acids. V shed 5 bases and J shed 6 bases, with 8 bases lying between them. Germline assignment: CDR1 SEHNR and CDR2 FQNEAQ (reference sequence). Diagnostic decisions used clinical symptoms, serum thyroxine and TRAb, thyroid ultrasound and orbital computed tomography. PBMCs came from more than 9 ml fresh peripheral blood. Study-wide points: The model's output predicted ophthalmopathy at a median of roughly 6.9 months prior to onset. Appearing also in blood were most of the thyroid clonotypes expanded above 0.001.

RNA transcripts served as the template for amplifying TCR beta CDR3 regions. TCR CDR3 underwent first-round RT-PCR with the HTBI primer set. MiXCR was run by TCRdb on the multiplex PCR reads, yielding one entry per CDR3 protein. Of some 350,000 distinct CDR3 sequences in the sample, roughly 13% were seen once. On this clonotype itself: Its antigen is unknown.

Sequenced material: blood. The chain has TRBV7-9 and TRBJ1-5; D perhaps matches TRBD1 (5 bases). This sequence originates from a woman between 35 and 50 years old with Graves' ophthalmopathy. Written as DNA, the CDR3 is TGTGCCAGCAGCCCGAGGGGTCAGCCCCAGCATTTT. It codes for CASSPRGQPQHF.